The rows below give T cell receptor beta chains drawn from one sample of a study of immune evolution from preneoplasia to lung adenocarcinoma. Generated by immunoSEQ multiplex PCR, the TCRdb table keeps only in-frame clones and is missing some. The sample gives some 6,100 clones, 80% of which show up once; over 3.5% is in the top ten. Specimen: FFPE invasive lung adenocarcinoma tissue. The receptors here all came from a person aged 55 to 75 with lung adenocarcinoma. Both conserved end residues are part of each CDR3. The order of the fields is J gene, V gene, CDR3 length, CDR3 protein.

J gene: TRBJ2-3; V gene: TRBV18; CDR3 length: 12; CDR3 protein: CASSPTGDTQYF
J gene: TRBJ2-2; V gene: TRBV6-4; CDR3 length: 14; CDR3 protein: CASSDSRETGELFF
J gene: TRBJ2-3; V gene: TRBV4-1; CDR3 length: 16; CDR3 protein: CASSQDHNPPLDTQYF
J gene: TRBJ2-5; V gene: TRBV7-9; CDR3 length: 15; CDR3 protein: CASSLGLASRETQYF
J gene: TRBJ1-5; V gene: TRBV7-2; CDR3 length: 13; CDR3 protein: CASSFRQNQPQHF
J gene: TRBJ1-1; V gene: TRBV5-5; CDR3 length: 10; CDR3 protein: CASSTGEAFF
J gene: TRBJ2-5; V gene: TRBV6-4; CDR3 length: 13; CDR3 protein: CTSTPRGQETQYF
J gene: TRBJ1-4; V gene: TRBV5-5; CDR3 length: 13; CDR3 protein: CASRLVANEKLFF
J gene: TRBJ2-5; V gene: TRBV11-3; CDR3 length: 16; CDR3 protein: CASSYGLAGVQETQYF
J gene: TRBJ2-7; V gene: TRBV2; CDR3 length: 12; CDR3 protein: CASTQARIGQYF
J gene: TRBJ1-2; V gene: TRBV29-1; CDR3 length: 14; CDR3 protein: CSVREQANNYGYTF
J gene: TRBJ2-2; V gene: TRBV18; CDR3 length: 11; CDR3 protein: CASSPSGELFF
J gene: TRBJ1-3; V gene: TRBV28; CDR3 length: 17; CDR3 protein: CASSSTHLTGSGNTIYF
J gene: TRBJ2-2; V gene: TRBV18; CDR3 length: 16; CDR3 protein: CASSPTSGTITGELFF
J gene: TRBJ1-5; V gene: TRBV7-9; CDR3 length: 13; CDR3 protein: CASSLYPDQPQHF
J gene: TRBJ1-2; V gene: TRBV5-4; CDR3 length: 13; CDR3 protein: CASSLGQDYGYTF
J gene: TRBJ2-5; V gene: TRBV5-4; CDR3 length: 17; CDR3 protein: CASRRGTSGTAGETQYF